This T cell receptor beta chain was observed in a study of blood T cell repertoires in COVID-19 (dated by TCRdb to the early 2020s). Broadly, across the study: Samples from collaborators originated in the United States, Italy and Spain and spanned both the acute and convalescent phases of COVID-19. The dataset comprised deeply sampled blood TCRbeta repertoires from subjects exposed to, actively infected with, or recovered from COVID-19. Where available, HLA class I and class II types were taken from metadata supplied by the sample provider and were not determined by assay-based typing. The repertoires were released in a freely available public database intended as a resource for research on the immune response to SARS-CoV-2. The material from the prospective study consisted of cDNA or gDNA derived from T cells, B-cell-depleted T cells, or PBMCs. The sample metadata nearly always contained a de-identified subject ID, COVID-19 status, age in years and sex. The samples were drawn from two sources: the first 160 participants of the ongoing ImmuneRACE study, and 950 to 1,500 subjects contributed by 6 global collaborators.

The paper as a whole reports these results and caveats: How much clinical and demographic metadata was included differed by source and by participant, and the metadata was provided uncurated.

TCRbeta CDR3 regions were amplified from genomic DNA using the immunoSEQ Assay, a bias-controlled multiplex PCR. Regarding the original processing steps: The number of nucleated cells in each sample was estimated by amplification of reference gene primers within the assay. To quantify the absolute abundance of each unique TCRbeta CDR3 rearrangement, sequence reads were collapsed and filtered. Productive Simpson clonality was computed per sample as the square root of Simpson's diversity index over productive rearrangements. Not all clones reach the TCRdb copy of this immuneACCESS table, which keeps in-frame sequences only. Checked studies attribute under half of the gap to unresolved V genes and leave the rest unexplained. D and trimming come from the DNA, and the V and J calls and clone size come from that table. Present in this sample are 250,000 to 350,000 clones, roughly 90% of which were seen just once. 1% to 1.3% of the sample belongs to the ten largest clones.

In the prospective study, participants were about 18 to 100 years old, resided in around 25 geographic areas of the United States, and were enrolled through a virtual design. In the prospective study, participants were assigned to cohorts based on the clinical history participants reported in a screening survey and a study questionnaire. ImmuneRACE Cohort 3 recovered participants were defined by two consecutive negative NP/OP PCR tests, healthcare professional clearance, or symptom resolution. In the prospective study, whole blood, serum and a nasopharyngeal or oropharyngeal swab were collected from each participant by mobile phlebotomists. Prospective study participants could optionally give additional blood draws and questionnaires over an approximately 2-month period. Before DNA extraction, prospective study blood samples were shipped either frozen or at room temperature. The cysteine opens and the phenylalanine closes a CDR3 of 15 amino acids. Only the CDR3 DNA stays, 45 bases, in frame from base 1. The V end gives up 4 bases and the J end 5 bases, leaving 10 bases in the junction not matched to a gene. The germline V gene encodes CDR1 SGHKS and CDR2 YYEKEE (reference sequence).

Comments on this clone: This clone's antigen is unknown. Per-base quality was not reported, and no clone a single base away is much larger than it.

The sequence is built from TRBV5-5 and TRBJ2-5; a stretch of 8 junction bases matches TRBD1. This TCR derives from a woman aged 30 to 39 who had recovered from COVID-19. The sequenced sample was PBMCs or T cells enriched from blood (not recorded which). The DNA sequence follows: TGTGCCAGCAGCGCGGGACAGGTTATTACGGAGACCCAGTACTTC. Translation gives CASSAGQVITETQYF.